This TCR beta chain was captured by sequencing in a study of OX40 agonist ivuxolimab in advanced cancers. Turning to the study itself: The dose of intravenous ivuxolimab that patients received every 2 weeks ranged from 0.01 to 10 mg/kg. Enrollees could have had prior anti-PD-1, anti-PD-L1 or anti-CTLA-4 therapy, which 40% to 45% had received.

This table comes from immunoSEQ multiplex PCR, and its TCRdb copy is limited to in-frame clones, with some not included. The sample contains 50,000 or so clones, 79% of which appear only once. The germline V gene encodes CDR1 LNHDA and CDR2 SQIVND (reference sequence). The CDR3 runs 15 residues. The junction had 8 bases not matched to a gene; V was cut back by 7 bases and J by 0 bases. The TCR originated in an adult with an advanced solid tumor such as melanoma, head and neck, liver or kidney cancer. The rearrangement uses TRBV19 and TRBJ2-5; 7 nucleotides match TRBD1. The material sequenced was CD4+ or CD8+ T cells sorted from blood, taken in a trial of the OX40 agonist ivuxolimab. The CDR3 here is CASTTGVLDQETQYF. The CDR3 nucleotides read TGTGCCAGTACTACAGGGGTTCTTGACCAAGAGACCCAGTACTTC.